This TCR beta chain originates from a study of Tregs in tolerant kidney transplant recipients. Profiling relied on immunoSEQ multiplex PCR, and the TCRdb table lists in-frame clones only, not all of them. Found here are 110,000 or so clones, around 91% of them singletons; the top ten hold roughly 0.63%. Thawed PBMCs were FACS-sorted into unstimulated CD4+CD25+CD127- regulatory T cells, CD4+CD25- non-regulatory cells, CD4 and CD8 cells. Per germline, CDR1 SEHNR and CDR2 FQNEAQ (reference sequence). The CDR3 length is 16 residues. Deletions cut 1 base from V and 1 base from J, with 13 bases between. The chain links TRBV7-9 to TRBJ2-5; D is perhaps TRBD1 or TRBD2 (6 bases each). This receptor was identified in a human donor in good health. Input material: CD4+ T cells from blood. This CDR3 is CASSLGGALVQETQYF. CDR3 in DNA: TGTGCCAGCAGCTTAGGGGGGGCCTTAGTCCAAGAGACCCAGTACTTC. Based on the CDR3 plus reference TRBV7-9 and TRBJ2-5, the full variable domain is DTGVSQNPRHKITKRGQNVTFRCDPISEHNRLYWYRQTLGQGPEFLTYFQNEAQLEKSRLLSDRFSAERPKGSFSTLEIQRTEQGDSAMYLCASSLGGALVQETQYFGPGTRLLVL.